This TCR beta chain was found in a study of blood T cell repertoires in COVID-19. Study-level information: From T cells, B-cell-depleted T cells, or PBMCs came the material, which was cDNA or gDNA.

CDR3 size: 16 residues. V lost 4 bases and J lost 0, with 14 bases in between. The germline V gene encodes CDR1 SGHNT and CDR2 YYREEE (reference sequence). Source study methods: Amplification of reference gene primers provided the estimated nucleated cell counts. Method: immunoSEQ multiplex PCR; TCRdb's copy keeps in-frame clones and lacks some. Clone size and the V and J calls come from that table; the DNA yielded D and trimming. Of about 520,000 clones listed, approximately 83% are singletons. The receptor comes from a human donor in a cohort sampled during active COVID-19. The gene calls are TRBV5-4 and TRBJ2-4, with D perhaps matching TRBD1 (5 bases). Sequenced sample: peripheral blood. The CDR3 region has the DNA TGTGCCAGCAGCACGGCAGGGCTACTAGCCAAAAACATTCAGTACTTC. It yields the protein CASSTAGLLAKNIQYF.